Each of the 2 T cell receptor beta chains below was sequenced from the same sample in a study of regulatory and conventional T cells in RAG deficiency. Conventional CD4+ T cells were sorted from blood as CD25-low CD127-high cells. Sequencing used immunoSEQ multiplex PCR; TCRdb keeps in-frame clones, though not all of them. The sample lists about 46,000 clones; around 89% were seen once. The same sample was also used in a study of regulatory T cells. That report notes: Primers: 52 TRBV forward and 13 TRBJ reverse.

Sample: CD4+ effector T cells sorted from blood. These receptors were taken from a human donor in good health.

This sequence joins TRBV27 and TRBJ2-3, with no clear D. Deletions cut 0 bases from V and 0 bases from J, with 7 bases between. The CDR3 spans 15 residues. Germline loops: CDR1 MNHEY, CDR2 SMNVEV (reference sequence). The CDR3 DNA reads as TGTGCCAGCAGTTTATCCCCTCCCAGCACAGATACGCAGTATTTT. Translation gives CASSLSPPSTDTQYF.

V usage is TRBV21-1 and J usage is TRBJ2-5; TRBD1, as called in the table, went unchecked against the DNA. TRBV21-1 is termed a pseudogene. The CDR3 sequence is 14 residues long. CDR3 sequence reads: CASRVDRLEETQYF. The DNA of the CDR3 is TGTGCCAGCAGAGTTGACAGGCTGGAAGAGACCCAGTACTTC.